This T cell receptor (beta chain) was retrieved from a study of technical replicates of blood from a handful of donors. This clone was recorded only once. This CDR3 is 15 amino acids long. Germline lookup yields CDR1 LNHDA and CDR2 SQIVND (reference sequence). Trimming shortened V by 5 bases and J by 3 bases, and 16 bases separated the two germline ends. Method: immunoSEQ multiplex PCR; TCRdb's copy keeps in-frame clones and lacks some. The sample has about 79,000 clones; 90% to 95% are singletons. The specimen was T cells isolated from PBMCs. V is TRBV19 and J is TRBJ1-2, with D possibly TRBD1 on 6 matching bases. This TCR was sampled from a human donor in good health. The CDR3 DNA reads as TGTGCCAGTAGTCCGGGGGGCCGGCTTGACTATGGCTACACCTTC. Amino acid sequence: CASSPGGRLDYGYTF.